The entry below gives a single TCR beta chain sequence along with its context. It has no known antigen specificity. The record has no base qualities; no much larger clone is one base away. V ends up 4 bases short and J 4 bases short, with an unmatched junction base count of 13. Measured from the cysteine to the phenylalanine, the CDR3 is 17 residues long. Of the read, only the CDR3 DNA is kept; its 51 bases are in frame from base 1. In the germline V gene, CDR1 corresponds to SGHRS and CDR2 to YFSETQ. Receptors were amplified or captured by the immunoSEQ multiplex PCR assay. A mixture of 60 forward primers for TCR Vbeta segments and 13 reverse primers for TCR Jbeta segments was used in the multiplex PCR. Amplification of the CDR3 region of rearranged TCR beta genes was performed with a multiplex PCR assay on genomic DNA. Amplified TCR beta libraries were sequenced as 87-base-pair reads on the Illumina HiSeq System. The study's own analysis went as follows. Across the 700 or so repertoires, a later analysis counted roughly 84 million unique TCR beta chains, around 11 million of which were shared by at least two donors. Raw reads were error-corrected and collapsed into unique sequences with a nearest-neighbor algorithm that merged closely related sequences to remove PCR and sequencing errors. Alignment of CDR3 sequences to IMGT reference sequences was used to assign V, D and J gene segments. For a sequence to be retained, a match of at least six nucleotides was required to both a V gene segment and a J gene segment. A rearrangement counted as productive if the CDR3 had no stop codons and remained in frame with V and J, and every other rearrangement counted as non-productive. Following IMGT convention, CDR3 was defined as the stretch from the second conserved V-encoded cysteine to the conserved J-encoded phenylalanine. Sequences without an unambiguous match to a single V gene segment were excluded from the earlier analysis of about 640 of the donors. An earlier analysis of around 600 of the donors classified V segments as functional when productive rearrangements were above 56.7% and as segregating when the standard deviation between donors was above 5%. A statistical classification framework was built to diagnose cytomegalovirus status from the catalog of TCR beta chain sequences. V and J gene assignment, in a later analysis, came from comparing TCR nucleotide sequences with IMGT/GENE-DB human TR gene sequences. Using the TCRdist pipeline, a later analysis assigned CDR3 sequences along with most-parsimonious VDJ recombination scenarios. In a later analysis, each TCR beta chain was defined by its CDR3 amino acid sequence together with its V-gene family, and reads without a unique V-gene family were excluded. As a way to deal with suspected cross-contamination and a sequencing artifact, a later analysis dropped 500 to 700 nucleotide sequences that were highly shared and had low generation probability. In a later analysis, a clonal expansion index was calculated for each public chain from normalized within-repertoire ranks of inferred template counts. In a later analysis, generation probabilities were computed with a VDJ recombination model fitted to out-of-frame rearrangements, and the resulting probabilities were checked against IGoR. A later analysis scored TCR-TCR, TCR-HLA and TCR-CMV co-occurrence with hypergeometric tests, applying a repertoire-size bias correction to TCR pairs. To estimate false discovery rates, a later analysis permuted the HLA or CMV assignments 20 times. In a later analysis, co-occurring TCRs were grouped using DBSCAN, with TCRdist sequence similarity added in when clustering inside HLA-allele-positive subsets. For co-occurrence clustering, repertoires with fewer than 30,000 or more than 120,000 public chains were excluded, along with a handful of repertoires with anomalous nucleotide sharing. TCRdb mirrors the immuneACCESS table, restricted to in-frame sequences. Some clones are absent from its copies; in checked studies, under half trace to an unresolved V gene, and the reason for the others is unknown. Clone size and the V and J calls come from that table; the DNA yielded D and trimming. Present in this sample are approximately 160,000 clones, more than 75% of which were seen just once. The ten largest account for about 1.6% of the sample.

This sample was included in a study of cytomegalovirus exposure and HLA in healthy donors listed by TCRdb under 2017. Study-level background: In an earlier analysis of 550 to 750 of the donors, around 290 Gb of sequence data and 90 million to 130 million unique TCR beta sequences from 180 million or so T cells were reported. An early release that covered about 600 HLA-typed donors contained 250 to 350 gigabases of sequencing data and about 93 million unique TCR sequences. Of the 398 genotyped donors, roughly 85% fell in the genetic ancestry cluster associated with self-reported Caucasian donors. The study aimed to test whether signatures of past pathogen exposure could be identified by cataloging public T cell receptors. The study used immunosequencing to profile the T cell repertoires of several hundred subjects and linked those repertoires to cytomegalovirus serostatus. Besides the first cohort of hundreds of subjects, a separate validation cohort made up of 120 different subjects was used. High-throughput TCR immunosequencing, statistical association of individual TCRs with disease status, and machine learning were combined to predict cytomegalovirus infection status. In a later analysis, previously published TCR beta repertoires from fewer than 750 donors were re-analyzed and high-resolution HLA genotyping was added so that TCR occurrence patterns could be studied. Rather than drawing on any new phenotypic data, the later analysis identified candidate immune exposures from TCR beta sequences and the way those sequences occurred across donors. An earlier analysis of 587 of the donors used high-throughput TCR beta sequencing to judge whether each TCR beta V gene segment behaved as functional or pseudogenic. Donor age, sex, ethnicity and CMV serostatus were collected together with the repertoire data. In a later genetic analysis, genome-wide SNP genotypes for about 55% of the 666 donors were used, and that subset was treated as a discovery cohort. Every repertoire in the discovery cohort had been generated on one and the same sequencing platform. HLA typing covered class I and class II loci at four-digit resolution. The number of donors typed differed by locus, with roughly 620-630 for A, B, C, DRB1 and DQB1, about 500 for DQA1, under 610 for DPA1, and roughly 450 for DPB1. Roughly five DR-DQ haplotypes were handled as single units for association and clustering because linkage in the cohort was strong. On average, around 230,000 unique TCR beta nucleotide sequences were sequenced per donor among several hundred genotyped donors of the cohort, with about 17% of those sequences being non-productive. Results the study describes overall, beyond this receptor: An association between a missense DCLRE1C variant and V-gene and J-gene trimming of TCR beta chains was found in a later genetic analysis and replicated in an independent cohort. Because counts were too low, 15 or so rarely observed V segments, including chromosome 9 orphons, were excluded from the earlier analysis of 587 of the donors. A further reported finding was that TCR beta sequences accurately predicted the HLA-A and HLA-B alleles for most subjects in the first cohort. Only TCR beta chains were sequenced in this cohort, and the absence of alpha or paired-chain data limited detectable features. A later analysis found that TCR association rates varied across HLA loci, with DRB1 alleles showing the most associated TCRs and HLA-C alleles the fewest. Because the 87-base-pair reads could not distinguish some IMGT-functional V segments, including TRBV6-2 and TRBV6-3, those segments were excluded. Most TCR sequences were observed very rarely across donors, whereas some public TCRs were present in many individuals. Most CMV-associated TCR beta chains appeared to be HLA-restricted in a later analysis, and the HLA associations seemed to be driven largely by CMV exposure. Linkage disequilibrium might explain the correlated functional status among segregating V segments, but an unknown experimental factor could not be ruled out. In vitro tests confirmed that three of the cytomegalovirus-associated TCR beta chains recognize cytomegalovirus antigens. A group of highly shared sequence variants was considered likely to be a technical artifact of the sequencing pipeline. Compared with the approximately 670-donor mean, donors in an Asian-associated ancestry cluster had fewer N-insertions in productive TCRs, according to a later genetic analysis. The authors suggested that the approach could potentially be extended to other disease states and immunological phenotypes. Specific HLA alleles were associated with about 17,000 TCR beta sequences at a false discovery rate of 0.05 in a later analysis. The study listed approximately 150 TCR beta chains as associated with cytomegalovirus. Strong co-occurrence of HLA alleles, especially DR and DQ, made assigning TCR associations to individual alleles difficult. In a later analysis, HLA-associated TCR beta chains showed more clonal expansion and lower generation probabilities than non-associated chains that were equally common. Because HLA typing was missing for some donors at each locus, association tests included only the typed subset. A later analysis reported that several top co-occurrence clusters appeared linked to parvovirus B19, influenza, CMV and Epstein-Barr virus. Broadly in line with IMGT annotations, most TCR beta V segments showed up in productive rearrangements about 90% or about 30% of the time in an earlier analysis of under 700 of the donors. The only immune exposure information available for the cohort was CMV serostatus. Presence/absence analyses assumed roughly uniform sequencing depth across donors, an assumption that may not hold. The classifier was reported to diagnose cytomegalovirus status with high specificity and sensitivity in both the original and validation cohorts.

The cohort consisted of hundreds of healthy bone marrow donors. At the time of sampling, all cohort members were nominally healthy, though unrecorded immune exposures were likely present. The donor was CMV seropositive and was included in the group of almost 300 seropositive cohort members. A peripheral blood sample was provided by each donor, and peripheral blood mononuclear cells were used for TCR beta sequencing. Genomic DNA was extracted from the blood cell samples with the Qiagen DNeasy Blood Extraction Kit. The chain links TRBV5-1 with TRBJ1-4, with 7 bases in between that match TRBD1. The receptor's source is a girl aged 10-17 years in good health and CMV-seropositive. Sample: PBMCs. The CDR3 in this case is CASSPLTGRYGNEKLFF. The nucleotides read TGCGCCAGCAGCCCGCTGACAGGGAGATATGGTAATGAAAAACTGTTTTTT.